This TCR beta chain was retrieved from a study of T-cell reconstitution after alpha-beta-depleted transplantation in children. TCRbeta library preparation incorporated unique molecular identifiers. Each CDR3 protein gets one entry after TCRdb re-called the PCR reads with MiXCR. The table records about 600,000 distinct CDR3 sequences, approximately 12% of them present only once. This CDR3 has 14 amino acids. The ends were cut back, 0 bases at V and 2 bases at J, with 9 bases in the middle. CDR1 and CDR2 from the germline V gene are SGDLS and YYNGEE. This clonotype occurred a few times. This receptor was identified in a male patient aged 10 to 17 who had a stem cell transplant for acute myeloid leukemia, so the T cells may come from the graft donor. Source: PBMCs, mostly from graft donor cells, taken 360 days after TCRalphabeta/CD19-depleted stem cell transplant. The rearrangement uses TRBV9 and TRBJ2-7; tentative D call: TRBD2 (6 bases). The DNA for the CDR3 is TGTGCCAGCAGCGTAGTGGCGGGGACCTACGAGCAGTACTTC. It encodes CASSVVAGTYEQYF.